The 11 T cell receptor beta chains reported below all come from one sample, sequenced in a study of OX40 agonist ivuxolimab in advanced cancers. Assay: immunoSEQ multiplex PCR; the TCRdb copy retains only in-frame clones and omits some. This sample has approximately 97,000 clones, with about 90% found just once. Sequencing used CD4+ or CD8+ T cells sorted from blood, obtained in a trial of the OX40 agonist ivuxolimab. These receptors all come from an adult with an advanced solid tumor such as melanoma, head and neck, liver or kidney cancer.

This clone was observed once. The chain uses TRBV2 and TRBJ2-1, with 7 bases that match TRBD2. This CDR3 is built from 13 residues. Trimming at V came to 6 bases and at J to 14 bases, leaving 13 bases not matched to a gene. Germline values: CDR1 SNHLY, CDR2 FYNNEI. CDR3 residues: CASRDHTGGTEFF. The CDR3 DNA reads as TGTGCCAGCAGAGATCATACGGGAGGTACGGAGTTCTTC.

The J gene is TRBJ2-1, the V gene TRBV19, with D perhaps TRBD1 (6 bases). The CDR3 has 19 amino acids. From germline, CDR1 is LNHDA and CDR2 SQIVND (reference sequence). V shed 8 bases and J shed 0 bases, with 26 bases lying between them. CDR3 sequence: CASGGQSSRGYTSYNEQFF. The CDR3 DNA is TGTGCCAGTGGCGGACAGTCGTCACGGGGCTATACCTCCTACAATGAGCAGTTCTTC.

The chain carries TRBV6-1 and TRBJ1-1; D gene ambiguous. The V end lost 0 bases, the J end lost 0 bases, and 8 bases lay between the germline ends. Germline assignment: CDR1 MNHNS and CDR2 SASEGT. The CDR3 runs to 15 residues. The CDR3 is CASSEARRMNTEAFF. The CDR3 coding sequence is TGTGCCAGCAGTGAAGCGCGAAGGATGAACACTGAAGCTTTCTTT.

The chain employs TRBV7-8 and TRBJ2-2; 7 positions agree with TRBD1. The ends lost 1 base at V and 2 bases at J; junction bases unmatched: 4. This CDR3 contains 16 residues. Germline lookup yields CDR1 SGHVS and CDR2 FQNEAQ. The CDR3 DNA sequence: TGTGCCAGCAGCTTAGTAAGGGGGCCAAACACCGGGGAGCTGTTTTTT. Its translation is CASSLVRGPNTGELFF.

The V call is TRBV6-1, the J call TRBJ1-5; D is unresolved. Germline V gene data show CDR1 as MNHNS and CDR2 as SASEGT. V lost 3 bases, J lost 7 bases, and 22 bases lay in between. The CDR3 contains 17 residues. Written as DNA, the CDR3 is TGTGCCAGCAGTGATCTCGAAAGGGAAGTGGCCAAACAGCCCCAGCATTTT. This translates into CASSDLEREVAKQPQHF.

This chain links TRBV30 with TRBJ2-2; TRBD2 agrees at 9 bases. V was pared by 1 base and J by 5 bases, with 14 bases of the junction left unmatched. The CDR3 totals 18 residues. Germline V gene data show CDR1 as GTSNPN and CDR2 as SVGIG (reference sequence). In nucleotides, the CDR3 is TGTGCCTGGAGTGACCCCTCCCGGGGTAGCGGGAGAACCGGGGAGCTGTTTTTT. It is translated as CAWSDPSRGSGRTGELFF. Full variable domain (rest looked up from reference TRBV30 and TRBJ2-2): SQTIHQWPATLVQPVGSPLSLECTVEGTSNPNLYWYRQAAGRGLQLLFYSVGIGQISSEVPQNLSASRPQDRQFILSSKKLLLSDSGFYLCAWSDPSRGSGRTGELFFGEGSRLTVL.

This chain uses TRBV7-6 with TRBJ2-7; D perhaps matches TRBD1 (6 bases). This CDR3 spans 14 amino acids. Trimming removed 5 bases from V and 1 base from J, with 12 bases in between. The germline CDR1 and CDR2 sequences are SGHVS and FNYEAQ. In nucleotides, the CDR3 is TGTGCCAGCAGCGCCCGACAGGATTCCTACGAGCAGTACTTC. It codes for CASSARQDSYEQYF.

This clone was counted only a few times. The rearrangement uses TRBV13 and TRBJ1-4, with D tentatively TRBD1 (5 bases). Trimming removed 3 bases at V and 4 bases at J, with 12 bases between. Germline CDR1 reads PRHDT; CDR2 reads FYEKMQ (reference sequence). This CDR3 is 15 amino acids long. CDR3 nucleotide sequence: TGTGCCAGCAGCTTGAACGGGGGGATTAATGAAAAACTGTTTTTT. This codes for CASSLNGGINEKLFF. Full variable domain (rest looked up from reference TRBV13 and TRBJ1-4): AAGVIQSPRHLIKEKRETATLKCYPIPRHDTVYWYQQGPGQDPQFLISFYEKMQSDKGSIPDRFSAQQFSDYHSELNMSSLELGDSALYFCASSLNGGINEKLFFGSGTQLSVL.

The chain uses TRBV27 and TRBJ1-5; D possibly corresponds to TRBD1 (6 bases). The CDR3 totals 12 residues. With 2 bases removed from V and 9 bases from J, the gap between germline ends came to 8 bases. Germline values: CDR1 MNHEY, CDR2 SMNVEV (reference sequence). CDR3 nucleotides: TGTGCCAGCAGTTTAGTAGGGGGGCCCCAGCATTTT. As protein: CASSLVGGPQHF.

The chain uses TRBV5-4 and TRBJ2-2; 7 bases map to TRBD2. With V trimmed by 0 bases and J by 3 bases, 11 bases remained unmatched. This CDR3 has 18 residues. The V gene's germline CDR1 is SGHNT and CDR2 YYREEE (reference sequence). The CDR3 reads CASSLGVTGGLYTGELFF. The CDR3 DNA reads as TGTGCCAGCAGCTTGGGAGTGACGGGGGGTCTTTACACCGGGGAGCTGTTTTTT.

This chain uses TRBV30 with TRBJ2-7; TRBD2 might be the D (5 bases). Germline CDR1 is GTSNPN and CDR2 is SVGIG (reference sequence). The CDR3 totals 12 residues. Trimming shortened V by 1 base and J by 12 bases, and 16 bases separated the two germline ends. The CDR3 coding sequence is TGTGCCTGGAGTGGAGGAAAGGCCGAGGGGTACTTC. Residues: CAWSGGKAEGYF.